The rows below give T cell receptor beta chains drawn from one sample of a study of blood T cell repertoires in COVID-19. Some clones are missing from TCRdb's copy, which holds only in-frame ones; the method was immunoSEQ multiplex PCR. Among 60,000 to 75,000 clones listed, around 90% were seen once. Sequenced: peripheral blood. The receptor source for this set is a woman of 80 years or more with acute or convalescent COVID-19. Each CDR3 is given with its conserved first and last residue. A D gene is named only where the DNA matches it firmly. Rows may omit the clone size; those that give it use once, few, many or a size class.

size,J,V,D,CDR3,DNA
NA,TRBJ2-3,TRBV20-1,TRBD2,CSASSVRTGTSHFYDTQYF,TGCAGTGCTAGTAGTGTCCGTACCGGGACTAGCCATTTTTACGATACGCAGTATTTT
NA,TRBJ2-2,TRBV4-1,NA,CASSQDGLNTGELFF,TGCGCCAGCAGCCAAGATGGACTGAACACCGGGGAGCTGTTTTTT
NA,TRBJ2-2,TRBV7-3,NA,CASSLTRDTGELFF,TGTGCCAGCAGCTTAACCAGGGACACCGGGGAGCTGTTTTTT
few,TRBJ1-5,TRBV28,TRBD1,CASSPTQGASNQPQHF,TGTGCCAGCAGTCCCACACAGGGGGCGAGCAATCAGCCCCAGCATTTT
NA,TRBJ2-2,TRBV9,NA,CASSQITTGELFF,TGTGCCAGCAGTCAGATCACCACCGGGGAGCTGTTTTTT
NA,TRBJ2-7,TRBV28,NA,CASSLVTDRKEQYF,TGTGCCAGCAGTTTAGTAACCGACAGAAAAGAGCAGTACTTC
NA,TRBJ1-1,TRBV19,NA,CASSVRVSTEAFF,TGTGCCAGTAGTGTCAGGGTCAGCACTGAAGCTTTCTTT
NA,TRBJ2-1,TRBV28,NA,CASSSPTGEQFF,TGTGCCAGCAGCTCCCCGACCGGGGAGCAGTTCTTC
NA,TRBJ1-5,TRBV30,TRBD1,CAWPQGQRNQPQHF,TGTGCCTGGCCCCAGGGACAGCGCAATCAGCCCCAGCATTTT
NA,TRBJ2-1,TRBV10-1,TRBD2,CASNSAGLGNNEQFF,TGCGCCAGCAACTCAGCGGGACTAGGAAACAATGAGCAGTTCTTC
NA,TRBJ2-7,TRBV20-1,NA,CSVRAADKQYF,TGCAGTGTACGGGCGGCGGACAAGCAGTACTTC
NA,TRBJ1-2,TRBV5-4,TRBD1,CASSEAGTGLGYTF,TGTGCCAGCAGCGAAGCCGGGACAGGGCTCGGCTACACCTTC
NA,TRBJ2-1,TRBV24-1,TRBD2,CATSDFGSGTYEQFF,TGTGCCACCAGTGATTTCGGAAGCGGGACCTATGAGCAGTTCTTC
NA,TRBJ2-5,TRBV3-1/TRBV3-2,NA,CASSLGQGGQTQYF,TGTGCCAGCAGCCTCGGGCAGGGGGGCCAGACCCAGTACTTC
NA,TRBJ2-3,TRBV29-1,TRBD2,CSVEVAGDTQYF,TGCAGCGTTGAAGTAGCGGGAGATACGCAGTATTTT
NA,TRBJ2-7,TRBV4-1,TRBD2,CASRLTSGGSYEQYF,TGCGCCAGCAGACTGACTAGCGGGGGATCCTACGAGCAGTACTTC
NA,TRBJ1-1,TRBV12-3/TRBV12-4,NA,CASSGRVNTEAFF,TGTGCCAGCAGCGGCAGGGTAAACACTGAAGCTTTCTTT
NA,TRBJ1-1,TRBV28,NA,CASSLFGQLDTEAFF,TGTGCCAGCAGTCTCTTTGGACAGTTGGACACTGAAGCTTTCTTT